Below, 13 T cell receptor beta chains from the same sample are listed, as sequenced in a study of OX40 agonist ivuxolimab in advanced cancers. Only in-frame clones appear in the TCRdb table, and some are missing; sequencing was by immunoSEQ multiplex PCR. In the table there are fewer than 55,000 clones, more than 85% of which are singletons. This specimen consisted of CD4+ or CD8+ T cells sorted from blood, obtained in a trial of the OX40 agonist ivuxolimab. These receptors originate from an adult with an advanced solid tumor such as melanoma, head and neck, liver or kidney cancer.

V and J are TRBV7-9 and TRBJ2-2; no clear D gene. CDR3 length equals 12 residues. Germline values: CDR1 SEHNR, CDR2 FQNEAQ (reference sequence). V gave up 3 bases and J gave up 5 bases, with 4 bases separating them. CDR3 sequence (DNA): TGTGCCAGCAGCTTTGAGACCGGGGAGCTGTTTTTT. Translation gives CASSFETGELFF.

This chain links TRBV29-1 with TRBJ2-1; tentative D call: TRBD1 (6 bases). The CDR3 totals 11 residues. The germline V and J ends were trimmed by 7 bases and 7 bases, with 11 bases remaining between them. CDR1 is SQVTM and CDR2 is ANQGSEA in the germline V gene. CDR3 loop: CSGQAGNEQFF. The CDR3 DNA is TGCAGCGGACAGGCAGGGAATGAGCAGTTCTTC.

The rearrangement links TRBV30 to TRBJ2-2; weak D call: TRBD1 (5 bases). The V end lost 2 bases, the J end lost 4 bases, and 11 bases lay between the germline ends. CDR3 length: 14 residues. The germline CDR1 and CDR2 sequences are GTSNPN and SVGIG (reference sequence). The CDR3 sequence is CAWSFRVRTGELFF. The DNA for the CDR3 is TGTGCCTGGAGTTTCAGGGTACGCACCGGGGAGCTGTTTTTT.

This clone was recorded a few times. The rearrangement links TRBV19 to TRBJ1-1, with 8 nucleotides matching TRBD1. There are 14 residues in the CDR3. Germline CDR1 LNHDA, CDR2 SQIVND (reference sequence). Trimming took 5 bases from V and 2 from J; bases not matched to a gene: 4. CDR3 amino acids: CASSWGTGNTEAFF. The CDR3 region has the DNA TGTGCCAGTAGTTGGGGGACAGGAAACACTGAAGCTTTCTTT.

This clone was seen once. The chain has TRBV4-2 and TRBJ2-5, with D perhaps assigned TRBD1 or TRBD2 (5 bases each). Germline loops: CDR1 LGHNA, CDR2 YNFKEQ. This CDR3 has 20 residues. V was trimmed by 0 bases and J by 1 base, leaving 24 bases between them. CDR3 residues: CASSQEFSARAHLIQETQYF. CDR3 sequence (DNA): TGTGCCAGCAGCCAAGAGTTTAGCGCCAGGGCACATCTGATCCAAGAGACCCAGTACTTC.

The chain carries TRBV6-6 and TRBJ2-4; 10 bases map to TRBD2. Germline-derived CDR1 and CDR2 are MNHNY and SVGAGI (reference sequence). V lost 8 bases to trimming and J lost 1 base; unmatched junction nucleotides: 5. The CDR3 has 15 residues. The CDR3 DNA is TGTGCCAGCGAGCGGGGGGGTGAGGCCAAAAACATTCAGTACTTC. As protein: CASERGGEAKNIQYF.

The chain carries TRBV21-1 and TRBJ1-1; the table's D gene call, TRBD1, was not cross checked with the DNA. TRBV21-1 is a recognized pseudogene. The CDR3 runs to 16 residues. As DNA, the CDR3 is TGTGCCAGCAGCAAACTTGGGACAGGGGGTAAAGCTGAAGCTTTCTTT. As protein: CASSKLGTGGKAEAFF.

This clone is judged medium-sized. The chain joins TRBV7-6 to TRBJ1-1, with TRBD1 matching 9 bases. This CDR3 comprises 14 residues. Germline trimming cut 5 bases from V and 3 bases from J; bases unmatched to any gene: 4. CDR1 SGHVS and CDR2 FNYEAQ come from the germline V gene. CDR3 sequence reads: CASSADRGYTEAFF. The CDR3 DNA is TGTGCCAGCAGCGCCGACAGGGGGTACACTGAAGCTTTCTTT.

The chain carries TRBV6-5 and TRBJ2-7, with TRBD1 matching over 9 bases. V shed 4 bases, J shed 3 bases, and the junction held 1 base outside the gene matches. The CDR3 is 13 residues long. Germline lookup yields CDR1 MNHEY and CDR2 SVGAGI. The CDR3 DNA follows: TGTGCCAGCAGTTCGGGACAGGGCTACGAGCAGTACTTC. Protein: CASSSGQGYEQYF.

The sample holds a few counts of this clone. The V call is TRBV7-6, the J call TRBJ2-7, with 7 bases identical to TRBD1. Germline trimming cut 4 bases from V and 1 base from J; bases unmatched to any gene: 1. CDR3 length: 13 residues. Germline V CDR1 and CDR2: SGHVS, FNYEAQ. The DNA of the CDR3 is TGTGCCAGCAGCTCACAGGGGTCCTACGAGCAGTACTTC. Translating gives CASSSQGSYEQYF.

The chain is built from TRBV7-6 and TRBJ2-2; D is unresolved. The V gene's germline CDR1 is SGHVS and CDR2 FNYEAQ. Deletions cut 8 bases from V and 3 bases from J, with 4 bases between. This CDR3 comprises 11 residues. The CDR3 is CASRDTGELFF. The CDR3 bases are TGTGCCAGCCGGGACACCGGGGAGCTGTTTTTT.

This clone was recorded once. This sequence joins TRBV5-4 and TRBJ2-2, with 11 bases identical to TRBD2. The CDR3 runs to 16 residues. Looked up from germline, CDR1 is SGHNT and CDR2 is YYREEE (reference sequence). Unmatched junction bases numbered 8, after V lost 6 bases and J lost 4 bases. The chain's CDR3 is CASNPDGLAGTGELFF. The CDR3 DNA follows: TGTGCCAGCAACCCCGATGGACTAGCGGGCACCGGGGAGCTGTTTTTT.

The chain couples TRBV29-1 to TRBJ2-4; D unclear. Deletions cut 7 bases from V and 4 bases from J, with 11 bases between. CDR1 is SQVTM and CDR2 is ANQGSEA in the germline V gene. The CDR3 extends over 12 amino acids. The CDR3 DNA sequence: TGCAGCGCCCTGATGCGAAAAAACATTCAGTACTTC. The encoded protein is CSALMRKNIQYF.